This TCR beta chain was recorded in a study of T cell repertoires and HLA-DP antigens. In the study overall: Alloreactive CD4+ T cells targeted HLA-DP on transduced HeLa. Average DNA input: around 200 ng for CD137+CD4+ sorts, approximately 1,200 ng pre-culture.

The CDR3 runs 16 residues. V was pared by 5 bases and J by 0 bases, with 16 bases between. Germline CDR1 SGHRS, CDR2 YFSETQ. Concerning this clone itself: Its antigen is unidentified.

For pre-culture CD4+ samples, the target was about 200,000 T cell genomes. The method was immunoSEQ multiplex PCR; TCRdb's version includes in-frame clones alone and lacks a portion of them. The table has around 90,000 clones, around nine tenths seen once. The chain recombines TRBV5-1 with TRBJ2-3; D possibly corresponds to TRBD2 (6 bases). The sample consisted of CD4+ T cells from PBMCs. The TCR was taken from a man aged 45-60 years in good health and CMV-seronegative. The DNA of the CDR3 is TGCGCCAGCAGAGCTGAAGCGGGTCCAAGCACAGATACGCAGTATTTT. Its translation is CASRAEAGPSTDTQYF.